The clone carrying this T cell receptor beta chain was observed once. The antigen is not known. A single base separates this from a much larger clone, so it may be a read error. Unsorted whole blood yielded blood RNA, and germline DNA was extracted as well. The study enrolled treatment-naive patients with chronic HBV infection. The data belong to a study of tumor-infiltrating lymphocytes in primary liver carcinoma. Study-wide results and limits: Blood's top-250-clone fraction was significantly lower than that of tumors (p = 0.039). Tumor region pairs overlapped more than did tumor-adjacent and tumor-blood pairs. Because of bulk unsorted sampling, CD4+ and CD8+ repertoires were not subjected to comparison.

Germline V CDR1 and CDR2: LGHNA, YSLEER. The CDR3 is 14 amino acids. V lost 0 bases, J lost 6 bases, and 9 bases lay in between. TCR beta cDNA was prepared out of roughly 0.45 ug total RNA by means of a constant-region primer. Three nested multiplex PCR rounds of slightly modified ARM-PCR generated TCR beta libraries. A C-beta reverse primer and TRBV1-TRBV30 forward primers served in each of the first two PCR rounds, at approximately 10 cycles apiece. TCRdb re-called the multiplex PCR reads with MiXCR, one entry per CDR3 protein. The sample shows about 320,000 distinct CDR3 sequences, less than 75% of them seen only once.

The sequencing sample was made of peripheral blood. This sequence was found in a man aged 40-50 years with primary liver carcinoma and hepatitis B virus infection. The chain couples TRBV4-3 to TRBJ2-4, with D hard to call. The CDR3 nucleotides read TGCGCCAGCAGCCAAGATCTATCGTCAAACATTCAGTACTTC. This sequence encodes CASSQDLSSNIQYF.